The clone carrying this T cell receptor (beta chain) was picked up many times. Germline CDR1 SGDLS, CDR2 YYNGEE. The germline V and J ends were trimmed by 3 bases and 6 bases, with 12 bases remaining between them. This CDR3 is built from 14 residues. One entry per CDR3 protein results from TCRdb running MiXCR on the 5' RACE reads. Here the sample spans 100,000 to 150,000 distinct CDR3 sequences, about 3.4% being singletons. The sample belongs to a study of neurological immune-mediated disorders. Sequences were obtained from PBMCs. The receptor was derived from a woman in her 30s with multiple sclerosis. The chain links TRBV9 to TRBJ2-2; D gene ambiguous. The CDR3 here is CASSAPPSSGELFF. CDR3 sequence (DNA): TGTGCCAGCAGCGCGCCGCCCAGTTCCGGGGAGCTGTTTTTT.